These T cell receptor beta chains were read from a single sample in a study of identical twins. One entry per CDR3 protein, called by TCRdb with MiXCR from the 5' RACE reads. The sample holds hundreds of thousands of distinct CDR3 sequences; 20% to 25% are singletons and the top ten take about 0.5%. This same sample was also part of a study on yellow fever vaccine responses in identical twins.

The sequenced material came from CD4+ T cells sorted from blood. The receptors originated from a young woman in good health. The CDR3 runs from the conserved cysteine through the conserved F or W. The order of the fields is D gene, clone size, J gene, V gene, CDR3 protein, CDR3 DNA. The D gene is left open where the match is weak. Where a row states a size, it is once, few, many or the class of an expanded clone; other rows omit it.

D: TRBD1
size: few
J: TRBJ2-5
V: TRBV28
CDR3: CASSPSDRGVTAQYF
DNA: TGTGCCAGCAGCCCTTCGGACAGGGGGGTTACGGCCCAGTACTTC

D: TRBD2
size: many
J: TRBJ2-1
V: TRBV9
CDR3: CASSVGPTSGAAEQFF
DNA: TGTGCCAGCAGCGTAGGTCCGACTAGCGGGGCCGCTGAGCAGTTCTTC

D: .
size: once
J: TRBJ2-1
V: TRBV15
CDR3: CATSRAEGHEQFF
DNA: TGTGCCACCAGCAGAGCCGAGGGGCATGAGCAGTTCTTC

D: .
size: few
J: TRBJ1-6
V: TRBV29-1
CDR3: CSALTASNSPLHF
DNA: TGCAGCGCGCTGACTGCCTCTAATTCACCCCTCCACTTT

D: .
size: .
J: TRBJ2-1
V: TRBV20-1
CDR3: CSAPKPSRDFGNEQFF
DNA: TGCAGTGCCCCCAAGCCGTCCCGGGACTTTGGCAATGAGCAGTTCTTC

D: .
size: few
J: TRBJ1-4
V: TRBV6-1
CDR3: CASSELYGTGEKLFF
DNA: TGTGCCAGCAGTGAATTATACGGGACGGGTGAAAAACTGTTTTTT

D: .
size: few
J: TRBJ1-5
V: TRBV20-1
CDR3: CSARDMISEPQHF
DNA: TGCAGTGCTAGAGATATGATCTCGGAGCCCCAGCATTTT

D: TRBD1
size: many
J: TRBJ2-4
V: TRBV5-1
CDR3: CASSFGDRGPFDIQYF
DNA: TGCGCCAGCAGCTTTGGGGACAGGGGGCCGTTTGACATTCAGTACTTC

D: .
size: few
J: TRBJ2-1
V: TRBV5-1
CDR3: CASSLETAYNEQFF
DNA: TGCGCCAGCAGCTTAGAGACAGCCTACAATGAGCAGTTCTTC

D: TRBD2
size: .
J: TRBJ2-1
V: TRBV4-2
CDR3: CASSQESSGDEQFF
DNA: TGTGCCAGCAGCCAAGAGTCCAGCGGGGATGAGCAGTTCTTC

D: TRBD2
size: few
J: TRBJ2-1
V: TRBV7-2
CDR3: CASSWDYRLAGGNEQFF
DNA: TGTGCCAGCAGCTGGGACTACCGACTAGCGGGTGGCAATGAGCAGTTCTTC

D: .
size: .
J: TRBJ2-1
V: TRBV12-3/TRBV12-4
CDR3: CASSFFQRLGSYNEQFF
DNA: TGTGCCAGCAGTTTCTTTCAACGACTAGGGAGTTACAATGAGCAGTTCTTC

D: .
size: .
J: TRBJ2-1
V: TRBV19
CDR3: CASSIRGDILPEQFF
DNA: TGTGCCAGTAGTATCCGCGGGGACATTCTCCCTGAGCAGTTCTTC

D: .
size: .
J: TRBJ2-2
V: TRBV27
CDR3: CASSFWGVDTGELFF
DNA: TGTGCCAGCAGTTTTTGGGGAGTGGACACCGGGGAGCTGTTTTTT

D: .
size: .
J: TRBJ1-1
V: TRBV28
CDR3: CASKEGTNTEAFF
DNA: TGTGCCAGCAAGGAGGGTACCAACACTGAAGCTTTCTTT

D: .
size: .
J: TRBJ1-1
V: TRBV6-2/TRBV6-3
CDR3: CASRSGWRDYYMNTEAFF
DNA: TGTGCCAGCAGATCCGGGTGGAGGGACTATTATATGAACACTGAAGCTTTCTTT

D: .
size: .
J: TRBJ2-2
V: TRBV28
CDR3: CASSLRVNTGELFF
DNA: TGTGCCAGCAGTCTCAGGGTAAACACCGGGGAGCTGTTTTTT

D: .
size: few
J: TRBJ2-5
V: TRBV2
CDR3: CASSLSTIQETQYF
DNA: TGTGCCAGCAGTTTATCGACAATACAAGAGACCCAGTACTTC

D: TRBD1
size: .
J: TRBJ1-2
V: TRBV6-1
CDR3: CASREDRRTNYGYTF
DNA: TGTGCCAGCAGAGAGGACAGGCGGACTAACTATGGCTACACCTTC

D: TRBD1
size: .
J: TRBJ2-7
V: TRBV12-3/TRBV12-4
CDR3: CASSLGRGPYEQYF
DNA: TGTGCCAGCAGTTTGGGCAGGGGGCCCTACGAGCAGTACTTC

D: .
size: .
J: TRBJ2-7
V: TRBV6-5
CDR3: CASSYSRLAQTYEQYF
DNA: TGTGCCAGCAGTTACTCGAGGCTAGCGCAAACCTACGAGCAGTACTTC

D: .
size: many
J: TRBJ1-1
V: TRBV5-1
CDR3: CASSPGLLNTEAFF
DNA: TGCGCCAGCAGCCCGGGACTCTTGAACACTGAAGCTTTCTTT

D: TRBD2
size: few
J: TRBJ2-7
V: TRBV2
CDR3: CASRVLAGARSEQYF
DNA: TGTGCCAGCAGGGTACTAGCGGGAGCACGTAGCGAGCAGTACTTC

D: .
size: once
J: TRBJ2-2
V: TRBV7-3
CDR3: CASSLTRGHSTGELFF
DNA: TGTGCCAGCAGCTTAACCCGAGGACATTCAACCGGGGAGCTGTTTTTT

D: .
size: few
J: TRBJ1-5
V: TRBV4-1
CDR3: CASSQDKAGRQPQHF
DNA: TGCGCCAGCAGCCAAGATAAGGCAGGGCGACAGCCCCAGCATTTT

D: .
size: few
J: TRBJ2-3
V: TRBV5-1
CDR3: CASSLEGGAGDTQYF
DNA: TGCGCCAGCAGCTTGGAAGGTGGGGCAGGGGATACGCAGTATTTT

D: TRBD2
size: once
J: TRBJ2-2
V: TRBV5-4
CDR3: CASSDGLAVNTGELFF
DNA: TGTGCCAGCAGCGACGGACTAGCAGTTAACACCGGGGAGCTGTTTTTT

D: .
size: few
J: TRBJ1-1
V: TRBV12-3/TRBV12-4
CDR3: CASRNRVATEAFF
DNA: TGTGCCAGCAGAAACAGGGTCGCAACTGAAGCTTTCTTT

D: TRBD2
size: .
J: TRBJ2-7
V: TRBV20-1
CDR3: CSARPPGGLAGTQYEQYF
DNA: TGCAGTGCTAGACCCCCGGGAGGGCTAGCGGGCACCCAGTACGAGCAGTACTTC

D: .
size: few
J: TRBJ2-7
V: TRBV5-5
CDR3: CASSPMGGVVDEQYF
DNA: TGTGCCAGCAGCCCAATGGGCGGGGTGGTAGACGAGCAGTACTTC

D: .
size: few
J: TRBJ2-7
V: TRBV12-3/TRBV12-4
CDR3: CASTRGLAYEQYF
DNA: TGTGCCAGCACACGGGGATTAGCATACGAGCAGTACTTC

D: TRBD2
size: .
J: TRBJ2-1
V: TRBV29-1
CDR3: CSDKPLAGAYNEQFF
DNA: TGCAGCGATAAGCCCCTAGCGGGAGCCTACAATGAGCAGTTCTTC

D: .
size: .
J: TRBJ2-7
V: TRBV3-1
CDR3: CASSHAFYEQYF
DNA: TGTGCCAGCAGCCACGCTTTCTACGAGCAGTACTTC

D: .
size: few
J: TRBJ2-4
V: TRBV3-1
CDR3: CASSQGYIQYF
DNA: TGTGCCAGCAGCCAAGGATACATTCAGTACTTC

D: TRBD2
size: few
J: TRBJ2-1
V: TRBV10-3
CDR3: CAISPSGTDNEQFF
DNA: TGTGCCATCAGTCCTAGCGGGACGGACAATGAGCAGTTCTTC

D: TRBD2
size: few
J: TRBJ2-1
V: TRBV15
CDR3: CATSRDIASGHNEQFF
DNA: TGTGCCACCAGCAGAGATATCGCTAGCGGCCACAATGAGCAGTTCTTC

D: .
size: .
J: TRBJ2-6
V: TRBV24-1
CDR3: CATSDTSSGANVLTF
DNA: TGTGCCACCAGTGATACAAGCTCTGGGGCCAACGTCCTGACTTTC

D: .
size: few
J: TRBJ2-2
V: TRBV10-3
CDR3: CAVSDTGELFF
DNA: TGTGCCGTCTCGGACACCGGGGAGCTGTTTTTT

D: TRBD1
size: .
J: TRBJ1-1
V: TRBV6-1
CDR3: CASIDRGRTTLNTEAFF
DNA: TGTGCCAGCATCGACAGGGGCCGGACGACCCTGAACACTGAAGCTTTCTTT

D: .
size: .
J: TRBJ2-1
V: TRBV3-1
CDR3: CASSQVLKGHSSSYNEQFF
DNA: TGTGCCAGCAGCCAAGTATTGAAAGGGCACTCTAGCTCCTACAATGAGCAGTTCTTC

D: .
size: few
J: TRBJ2-3
V: TRBV12-3/TRBV12-4
CDR3: CASSFSPAGDTQYF
DNA: TGTGCCAGCAGTTTCAGTCCAGCGGGAGATACGCAGTATTTT

D: .
size: few
J: TRBJ2-5
V: TRBV4-1
CDR3: CASSQLVGETQYF
DNA: TGCGCCAGCAGCCAGCTAGTTGGGGAGACCCAGTACTTC

D: .
size: .
J: TRBJ2-3
V: TRBV20-1
CDR3: CSARLGGTDSQYF
DNA: TGCAGTGCTAGACTGGGCGGTACAGATTCGCAGTATTTT

D: .
size: .
J: TRBJ2-1
V: TRBV5-1
CDR3: CASSLDWGSSYNEQFF
DNA: TGCGCCAGCAGCTTGGACTGGGGAAGCTCCTACAATGAGCAGTTCTTC

D: .
size: few
J: TRBJ2-3
V: TRBV6-1
CDR3: CASSEPGHPSTDTQYF
DNA: TGTGCCAGCAGTGAGCCAGGGCATCCTAGCACAGATACGCAGTATTTT

D: TRBD2
size: few
J: TRBJ2-7
V: TRBV10-2
CDR3: CASSGWRENSYEQYF
DNA: TGCGCCAGCAGTGGCTGGCGGGAGAACTCCTACGAGCAGTACTTC

D: .
size: few
J: TRBJ1-2
V: TRBV3-1
CDR3: CASSYEGSNGYTF
DNA: TGTGCCAGCAGCTACGAGGGTTCAAATGGCTACACCTTC

D: .
size: .
J: TRBJ1-4
V: TRBV5-6
CDR3: CASSVGVEKLFF
DNA: TGTGCCAGCAGCGTCGGGGTTGAAAAACTGTTTTTT

D: TRBD1
size: .
J: TRBJ1-1
V: TRBV6-5
CDR3: CASSYDRADTEAFF
DNA: TGTGCCAGCAGTTACGACAGGGCGGACACTGAAGCTTTCTTT

D: .
size: .
J: TRBJ2-3
V: TRBV20-1
CDR3: CSARAWTNTQYF
DNA: TGCAGTGCTAGAGCCTGGACTAATACGCAGTATTTT

D: .
size: few
J: TRBJ1-1
V: TRBV18
CDR3: CASSPGDGAFF
DNA: TGTGCCAGCTCACCAGGGGATGGGGCTTTCTTT

D: .
size: many
J: TRBJ1-1
V: TRBV3-1
CDR3: CASSQEWGLNTEAFF
DNA: TGTGCCAGCAGCCAAGAATGGGGTCTGAACACTGAAGCTTTCTTT

D: .
size: few
J: TRBJ2-7
V: TRBV21-1
CDR3: CASSRDLSYEQYF
DNA: TGTGCCAGCTCCCGGGACTTGTCCTACGAGCAGTACTTC

D: .
size: few
J: TRBJ1-1
V: TRBV20-1
CDR3: CSASNPSPAFF
DNA: TGCAGTGCTAGTAATCCATCTCCAGCTTTCTTT